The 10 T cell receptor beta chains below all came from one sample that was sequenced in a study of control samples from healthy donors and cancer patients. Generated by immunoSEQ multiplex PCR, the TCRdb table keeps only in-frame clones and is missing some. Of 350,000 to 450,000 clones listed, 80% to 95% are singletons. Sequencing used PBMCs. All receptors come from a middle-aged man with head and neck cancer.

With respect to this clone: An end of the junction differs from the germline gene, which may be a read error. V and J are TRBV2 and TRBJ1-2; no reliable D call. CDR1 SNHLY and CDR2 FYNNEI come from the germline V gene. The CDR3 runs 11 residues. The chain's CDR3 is CASSQAYGYTF. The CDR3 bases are TGTGCCAGCAGTCAAGCGTATGGCTACACCTTC.

The CDR3 is CASSQAPPGTQYF. The DNA for the CDR3 is TGTGCCAGCAGCCAAGCCCCCCCGGGGACCCAGTACTTC. The chain uses TRBV3-1 (or the pseudogene TRBV3-2) and TRBJ2-5; D uncertain. The CDR3 loop spans 13 amino acids. CDR1 and CDR2 (germline): LGHDT, YNNKEL (reference sequence). Trimming took 1 base from V and 7 from J, leaving 10 bases between them.

Here the CDR3 DNA reads TGCAGCGTTCTTGCCGGACAGGCTAAAGCCGGGGAGCTGTTTTTT. Protein product: CSVLAGQAKAGELFF. The V and J genes are TRBV29-1 and TRBJ2-2; 7 nucleotides align to TRBD1. From germline, CDR1 is SQVTM and CDR2 ANQGSEA. The CDR3 is 15 residues long. V lost 5 bases and J lost 6; bases outside the gene matches: 12.

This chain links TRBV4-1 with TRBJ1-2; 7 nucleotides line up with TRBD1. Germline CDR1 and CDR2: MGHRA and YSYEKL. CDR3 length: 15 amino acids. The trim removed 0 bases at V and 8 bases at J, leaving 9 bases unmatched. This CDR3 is CASSQEKPGGVGYTF. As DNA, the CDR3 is TGCGCCAGCAGCCAAGAAAAGCCAGGGGGAGTCGGCTACACCTTC.

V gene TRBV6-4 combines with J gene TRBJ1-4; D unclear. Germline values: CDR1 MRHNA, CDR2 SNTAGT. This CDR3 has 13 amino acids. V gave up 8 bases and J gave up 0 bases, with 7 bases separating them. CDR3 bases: TGTGCCAGCCGTATGCCAACTAATGAAAAACTGTTTTTT. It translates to CASRMPTNEKLFF.

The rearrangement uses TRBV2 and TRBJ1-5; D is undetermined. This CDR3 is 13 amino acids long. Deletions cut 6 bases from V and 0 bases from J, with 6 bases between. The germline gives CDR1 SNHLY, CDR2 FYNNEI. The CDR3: CASRPYSNQPQHF. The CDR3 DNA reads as TGTGCCAGCAGGCCTTATAGCAATCAGCCCCAGCATTTT.

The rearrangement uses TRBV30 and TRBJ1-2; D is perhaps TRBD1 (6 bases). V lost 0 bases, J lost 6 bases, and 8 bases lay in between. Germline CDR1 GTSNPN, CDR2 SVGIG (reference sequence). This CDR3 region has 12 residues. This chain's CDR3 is CAWSVHRDGYTF. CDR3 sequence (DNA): TGTGCCTGGAGTGTACACAGGGATGGCTACACCTTC.

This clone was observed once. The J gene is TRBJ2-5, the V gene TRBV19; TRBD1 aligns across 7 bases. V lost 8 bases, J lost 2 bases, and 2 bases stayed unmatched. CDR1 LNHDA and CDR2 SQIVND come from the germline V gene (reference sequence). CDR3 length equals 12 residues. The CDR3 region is CASGDRQETQYF. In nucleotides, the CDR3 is TGTGCCAGTGGGGACAGACAAGAGACCCAGTACTTC.

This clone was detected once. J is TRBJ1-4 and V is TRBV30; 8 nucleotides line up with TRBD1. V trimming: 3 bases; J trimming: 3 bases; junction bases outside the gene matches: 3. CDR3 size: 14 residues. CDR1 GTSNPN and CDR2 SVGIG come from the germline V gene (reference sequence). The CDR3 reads CAWRTGASNEKLFF. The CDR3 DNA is TGTGCCTGGAGGACAGGGGCCTCTAATGAAAAACTGTTTTTT.

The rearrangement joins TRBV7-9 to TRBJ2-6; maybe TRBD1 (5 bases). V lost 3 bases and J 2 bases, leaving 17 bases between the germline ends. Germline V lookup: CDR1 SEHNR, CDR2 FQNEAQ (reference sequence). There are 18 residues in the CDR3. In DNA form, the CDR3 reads TGTGCCAGCAGCTTTGGCCGCCAGGGCGCCCCTGGGGCCAACGTCCTGACTTTC. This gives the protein CASSFGRQGAPGANVLTF.